The 4 T cell receptor beta chains given below trace back to one sample, sequenced in a study of blood T cells in healthy people across ages. Together with a sample-barcoded 5' primer, a J-beta primer mix was included in a second PCR lasting roughly 6 to 12 cycles. TCRdb passed the 5' RACE reads through MiXCR, listing each CDR3 protein once. The sample records around 1,600,000 distinct CDR3 sequences, 35% to 45% being singletons. The sequencing input was blood. All receptors come from a woman aged 18 to 35 in good health.

In its sample, this clonotype was seen a few times. The chain uses TRBV20-1 and TRBJ1-2; the D gene is possibly TRBD1 (6 bases). There are 13 residues in the CDR3. Trimming took 5 bases from V and 1 from J, leaving 11 bases between them. Germline V gene data show CDR1 as DFQATT and CDR2 as SNEGSKA (reference sequence). CDR3 nucleotides: TGCAGTGCTCCACAGGGCAGTAACTATGGCTACACCTTC. It specifies CSAPQGSNYGYTF.

The chain uses TRBV13 and TRBJ1-2; 8 nucleotides line up with TRBD1. CDR3 size: 13 residues. The V gene end was trimmed by 7 bases and the J gene end by 4 bases; junction bases not matched to a gene: 5. The germline CDR1 and CDR2 sequences are PRHDT and FYEKMQ (reference sequence). This CDR3 reads CASKTGGVYGYTF. The CDR3 coding sequence is TGTGCCAGCAAAACAGGGGGAGTCTATGGCTACACCTTC.

This rearrangement joins TRBV20-1 to TRBJ1-1; D is ambiguous. The CDR3 is 11 amino acids. V lost 6 bases and J 8 bases, leaving 13 bases between the germline ends. From germline, CDR1 is DFQATT and CDR2 SNEGSKA (reference sequence). The CDR3 here is CSAEYFPEAFF. The CDR3 DNA sequence: TGCAGTGCCGAGTACTTTCCCGAAGCTTTCTTT.

This clonotype turned up a few times. This chain links TRBV7-6 with TRBJ1-5; 11 nucleotides match TRBD1. Germline CDR1 reads SGHVS; CDR2 reads FNYEAQ. With V trimmed by 11 bases and J by 6 bases, 6 bases remained unmatched. This CDR3 has 13 amino acids. DNA of the CDR3: TGTGCCGCCGGACAGGGGGCCGGTCAGCCCCAGCATTTT. It encodes CAAGQGAGQPQHF.